This T cell receptor (beta chain) was sequenced for a study of cytomegalovirus exposure and HLA in healthy donors. The CDR3 is 16 residues long. V gave up 1 base and J gave up 3 bases, with 12 bases separating them. Germline V gene lookup returns CDR1 MGHDK and CDR2 SYGVNS. The PCR was carried out with 60 Vbeta primers and 13 Jbeta primers. Here immunoSEQ multiplex PCR was the method, and the copy in TCRdb shows in-frame clones only, minus some. In the table there are approximately 150,000 clones, 70% to 90% of which are singletons. The receptor's source is a woman aged 25 to 39 in good health and CMV-seropositive. Sequenced material: PBMCs. The chain uses TRBV25-1 and TRBJ1-4; tentatively, D is TRBD1 (5 bases). This CDR3 is CASSELGGEANEKLFF. The CDR3 region has the DNA TGTGCCAGCAGTGAATTGGGAGGGGAAGCTAATGAAAAACTGTTTTTT.